This T cell receptor (beta chain) came from a study of OX40 agonist ivuxolimab in advanced cancers. Study-wide context: While on treatment, patients had intravenous ivuxolimab at 0.01 to 10 mg/kg every 2 weeks. Partial responses were recorded for three patients, including one with hepatocellular carcinoma and two with cutaneous melanoma. Study results and limitations: CD8+ T cells were the subset that, on average, had more expanded clones than CD4+.

This clone was observed once. The antigen is undetermined. A junction end diverges from the germline sequence, so it may reflect a read error. CDR1 is SSHAT, CDR2 FNYEAQ, per germline (reference sequence). The CDR3 spans 16 residues. The method was immunoSEQ multiplex PCR; TCRdb's version includes in-frame clones alone and lacks a portion of them. The sample comprises roughly 150,000 clones, roughly 92% of which are singletons, and just over 0.3% rests with the top ten. This receptor was taken from an adult with an advanced solid tumor such as melanoma, head and neck, liver or kidney cancer. This chain uses TRBV7-7 with TRBJ2-5; D is tentatively TRBD1 or TRBD2 (5 bases each). The sequencing used CD4+ or CD8+ T cells sorted from blood, collected in a trial of the OX40 agonist ivuxolimab. In DNA, the CDR3 is TGTGCTAGCAGCTCCAGGGCGGGTGGGGGCCAAGAGACCCAGTACTTC. Translating gives CASSSRAGGGQETQYF.